These T cell receptor beta chains were read from a single sample in a study of T cell responses to AZD1222 COVID-19 vaccine. Data came from immunoSEQ multiplex PCR; TCRdb stores just in-frame clones and leaves some out. The data hold about 60,000 clones, with roughly 82% observed a single time. Here the sequenced sample was peripheral blood, taken on day 0 of AZD1222 vaccination. Source of these receptors: an adult in good health. Each CDR3 is given with its conserved first and last residue. The order of the fields is D gene, J gene, clone size, V gene, CDR3 protein, CDR3 DNA. The D gene is left open where the match is weak. Clone size appears in some rows only: once, few, many, or a class for an expanded clone.

>NA|TRBJ1-1|few|TRBV29-1
CSALHDTEAFF
TGCAGCGCTCTTCATGACACTGAAGCTTTCTTT
>NA|TRBJ1-6|NA|TRBV27
CASSLLGSNSPLHF
TGTGCCAGCAGTTTATTGGGCAGTAATTCACCCCTCCACTTT
>NA|TRBJ2-1|NA|TRBV7-9
CASSLSRGYNEQFF
TGTGCCAGCAGCTTATCCCGGGGTTACAATGAGCAGTTCTTC
>NA|TRBJ2-5|NA|TRBV6-2/TRBV6-3
CASSYSSGEQETQYF
TGTGCCAGCAGTTACTCGAGTGGGGAGCAAGAGACCCAGTACTTC
>TRBD2|TRBJ2-3|NA|TRBV24-1
CATSDWGLAGEATDTQYF
TGTGCCACCAGTGATTGGGGACTAGCGGGAGAGGCTACAGATACGCAGTATTTT
>NA|TRBJ1-3|NA|TRBV10-3
CAISDLRGSGNTIYF
TGTGCCATCAGTGATCTCCGGGGCTCTGGAAACACCATATATTTT
>NA|TRBJ2-7|NA|TRBV7-3
CASSLRCSADPCWNEQYF
TGTGCCAGCAGCTTAAGGTGTTCGGCGGACCCCTGCTGGAACGAGCAGTACTTC
>TRBD2|TRBJ2-2|NA|TRBV4-1
CASSHLGTSVKRHTGELFF
TGCGCCAGCAGCCACCTCGGGACTAGCGTCAAGAGACACACCGGGGAGCTGTTTTTT
>NA|TRBJ1-5|NA|TRBV28
CASSRRQLPQHF
TGTGCCAGCAGTCGACGACAGCTGCCCCAGCATTTT
>TRBD1|TRBJ1-5|NA|TRBV6-5
CASNPRGQGGQPQHF
TGTGCCAGCAACCCACGGGGACAGGGGGGTCAGCCCCAGCATTTT
>NA|TRBJ2-2|NA|TRBV7-8
CASSLGRGMNTGELFF
TGTGCCAGCAGCTTAGGGCGCGGGATGAACACCGGGGAGCTGTTTTTT
>NA|TRBJ2-7|NA|TRBV6-5
CASSYLPDEYEQYF
TGTGCCAGCAGTTACTTACCCGACGAGTACGAGCAGTACTTC
>NA|TRBJ1-1|NA|TRBV18
CASSPWAAPGSTEAFF
TGTGCCAGCTCACCATGGGCAGCGCCTGGGAGCACTGAAGCTTTCTTT
>TRBD2|TRBJ2-2|NA|TRBV4-3
CASSQDGGTRSTGELFF
TGCGCCAGCAGCCAAGATGGGGGGACTAGAAGCACCGGGGAGCTGTTTTTT
>TRBD1|TRBJ1-1|NA|TRBV12-3/TRBV12-4
CAGGQGNTEAFF
TGTGCCGGCGGACAGGGGAACACTGAAGCTTTCTTT
>NA|TRBJ2-7|NA|TRBV12-3/TRBV12-4
CASSLRGRGEQYF
TGTGCCAGCAGTCTCAGGGGGAGGGGAGAGCAGTACTTC
>TRBD2|TRBJ2-1|NA|TRBV19
CASSHPPLGLAGIVHEQFF
TGTGCCAGTAGTCACCCCCCACTAGGACTAGCGGGAATAGTCCATGAGCAGTTCTTC
>TRBD2|TRBJ2-2|NA|TRBV6-2/TRBV6-3
CASSSTSGRDMNTGELFF
TGTGCCAGCAGTTCGACTAGCGGGAGGGATATGAACACCGGGGAGCTGTTTTTT
>NA|TRBJ2-3|NA|TRBV5-3
CARSLRPSTDTQYF
TGTGCCAGAAGCTTGAGACCTAGCACAGATACGCAGTATTTT
>NA|TRBJ2-3|NA|TRBV5-8
CASSLQGSGTDTQYF
TGTGCCAGCAGCCTCCAGGGGAGCGGGACAGATACGCAGTATTTT
>TRBD1|TRBJ2-2|NA|TRBV9
CASSAKDRGNTGELFF
TGTGCCAGCAGCGCCAAGGACAGGGGTAACACCGGGGAGCTGTTTTTT